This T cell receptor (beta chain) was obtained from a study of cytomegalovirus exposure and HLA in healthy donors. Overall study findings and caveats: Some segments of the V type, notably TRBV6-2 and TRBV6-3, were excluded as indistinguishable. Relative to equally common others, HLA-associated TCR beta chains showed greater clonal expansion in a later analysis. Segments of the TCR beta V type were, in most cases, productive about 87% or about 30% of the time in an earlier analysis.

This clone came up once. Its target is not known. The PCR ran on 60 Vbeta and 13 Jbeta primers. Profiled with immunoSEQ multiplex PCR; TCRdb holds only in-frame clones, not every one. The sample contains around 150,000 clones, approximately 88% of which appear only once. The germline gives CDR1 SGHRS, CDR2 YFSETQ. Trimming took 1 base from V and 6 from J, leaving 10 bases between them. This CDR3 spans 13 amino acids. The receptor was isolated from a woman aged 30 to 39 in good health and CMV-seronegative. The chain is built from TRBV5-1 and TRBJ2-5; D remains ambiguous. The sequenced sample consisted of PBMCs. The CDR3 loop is CASSLSASKTQYF. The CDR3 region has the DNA TGCGCCAGCAGCTTGAGCGCATCGAAGACCCAGTACTTC. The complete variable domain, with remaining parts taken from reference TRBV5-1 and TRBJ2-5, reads KAGVTQTPRYLIKTRGQQVTLSCSPISGHRSVSWYQQTPGQGLQFLFEYFSETQRNKGNFPGRFSGRQFSNSRSEMNVSTLELGDSALYLCASSLSASKTQYFGPGTRLLVL.